This T cell receptor beta chain was recorded in a study of blood T cell repertoires in COVID-19. Overall study: PBMCs, B-cell-depleted T cells, or T cells provided the cDNA or gDNA that made up the material.

The germline CDR1 and CDR2 sequences are LGHDT and YNNKEL (reference sequence). The CDR3 runs to 18 residues. The germline V and J ends were trimmed by 4 bases and 0 bases, with 18 bases remaining between them. Authors' analysis steps: Scientists estimated how many nucleated cells there were by amplifying reference gene primers. Method: immunoSEQ multiplex PCR; TCRdb's copy keeps in-frame clones and lacks some. Clone size and V and J calls were adopted from that table, with D and trimming inferred from the DNA. The top ten hold less than 3.5% of the sample, which has 170,000 or so clones, over 80% seen once.

The specimen sequenced was peripheral blood. The chain uses TRBV3-1 (or the pseudogene TRBV3-2) and TRBJ1-4; the D gene is possibly TRBD1 (6 bases). This clonotype was obtained from an older woman with acute or convalescent COVID-19. The CDR3 is CASSRRTAETATNEKLFF. CDR3 nucleotides: TGTGCCAGCAGCCGTAGGACAGCGGAAACCGCAACTAATGAAAAACTGTTTTTT.